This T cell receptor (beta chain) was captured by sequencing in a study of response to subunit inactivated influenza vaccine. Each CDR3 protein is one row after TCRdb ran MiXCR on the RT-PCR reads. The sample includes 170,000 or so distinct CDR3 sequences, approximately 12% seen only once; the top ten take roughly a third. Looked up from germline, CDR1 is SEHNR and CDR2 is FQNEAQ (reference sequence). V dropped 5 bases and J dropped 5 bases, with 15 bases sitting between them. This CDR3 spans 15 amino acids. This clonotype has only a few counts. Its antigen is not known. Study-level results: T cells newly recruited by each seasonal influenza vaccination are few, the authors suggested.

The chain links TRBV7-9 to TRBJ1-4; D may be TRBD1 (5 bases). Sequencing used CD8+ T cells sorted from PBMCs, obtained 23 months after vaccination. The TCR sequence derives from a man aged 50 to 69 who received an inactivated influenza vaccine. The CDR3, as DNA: TGTGCCAGCAGCCTTGGACACCTTGGGAATGAAAAACTGTTTTTT. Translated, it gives CASSLGHLGNEKLFF. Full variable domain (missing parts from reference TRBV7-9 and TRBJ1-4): DTGVSQNPRHKITKRGQNVTFRCDPISEHNRLYWYRQTLGQGPEFLTYFQNEAQLEKSRLLSDRFSAERPKGSFSTLEIQRTEQGDSAMYLCASSLGHLGNEKLFFGSGTQLSVL.